A single sample is the source of the 2 T cell receptor beta chains below, sequenced in a study of blood T cell repertoires in COVID-19. The assay was immunoSEQ multiplex PCR, and TCRdb's table has in-frame clones only and misses some. The data hold 150,000 to 200,000 clones, with almost 85% observed a single time. Material: peripheral blood. The receptors were sampled from a woman older than 75 with acute or convalescent COVID-19.

The CDR3 here is CSVVWGESGYTF. The CDR3 DNA reads as TGCAGCGTTGTGTGGGGGGAGAGTGGCTACACCTTC. This chain uses TRBV29-1 with TRBJ1-2; TRBD1 is a possible D gene (5 bases). From germline, CDR1 is SQVTM and CDR2 ANQGSEA. CDR3 length equals 12 residues. The V gene lost 4 bases and the J gene lost 7 bases, with 13 bases spanning the gap.

The chain recombines TRBV18 with TRBJ2-1, with D hard to call. Germline V gene sequence: CDR1 KGHSH, CDR2 LQKENI. This CDR3 spans 15 amino acids. Trimming shortened V by 4 bases and J by 7 bases, and 17 bases separated the two germline ends. The CDR3 here is CASSHSAAIRNEQFF. CDR3 nucleotide sequence: TGTGCCAGCTCACACTCCGCGGCTATCCGGAATGAGCAGTTCTTC.